This TCR beta chain was captured in a study of T cell responses to AZD1222 COVID-19 vaccine (dated by TCRdb to 2020 to 2023). About the investigation overall: AZD1222 recipients given second doses at about 4 weeks or at about 12 weeks were pooled, since spike-specific TCR depth and breadth were not found to differ between the two schedules. TCR sequencing was performed for roughly 250 trial participants, of whom about 200 were given two doses of AZD1222 and approximately 25 were given two doses of MenACWY control vaccine. Enrollment into the trials was organized by age into subgroups of 18-55, 56-69 and 70-plus years, and those subgroups contained roughly 140, 27 and 60 TCR-sequenced participants, respectively.

Results and caveats for the whole study, not just this receptor: Most participants were white British and females outnumbered males, and the authors suggested that clonal diversity may have been underestimated. Because no samples from the day 14 peak response were available, repertoires could be characterized only after the peak T cell response. After two AZD1222 doses, both the breadth and the depth of spike-specific TCRs were significantly higher than at day 0 and than in MenACWY recipients. Epitopes outside the regions mutated in the B.1.351 and B.1.1.7 variants were reportedly recognized by nearly half of the unique spike-specific TCRs. The 56-69-year group was small, and its depth increase did not reach significance, likely because of low power. Only six AZD1222 recipients were SARS-CoV-2 seropositive at baseline, limiting conclusions about previously exposed vaccinees. The vaccine-associated CD4 TCRs covered the entire spike protein, and the dominant responses fell in regions 160-218 and 743-854.

In the case of this clone: Its cognate antigen has yet to be identified. It has no much larger one-base neighbor in the sample; base qualities were not kept.

The CDR3 regions of human TCRbeta chains were subjected to immunosequencing. In the authors' own workflow: TCRs in the repertoires were compared against a reference library of SARS-CoV-2-specific TCRs that had been generated with the MIRA antigen-specificity platform. Breadth meant the fraction of unique TCRs that were SARS-CoV-2-associated, whereas depth meant the fraction of total T cells that were SARS-CoV-2-associated. Using the MIRA data, each spike-specific TCR was assigned both to the spike region to which the TCR was reactive and to a CD4 or CD8 class. Log10-transformed breadth and depth values were compared by one-way ANOVA with Sidak's multiple comparisons tests. TCRdb obtained this table from immuneACCESS and retained in-frame rearrangements with V and J assigned. These tables miss some clones; where compared with another copy, unresolved V genes account for less than half of the shortfall, and the remainder is unexplained. V and J calls and clone size are those listed in that table; D and trimming were worked out from the DNA. Counted in this sample were over 150,000 clones; around 87% of them appeared once. The ten biggest clones cover about 2.8% of the sample.

The intended sense of this specimen's time point label: baseline before first vaccination. Samples from vaccinated people were obtained from the UK trials COV001 and COV002, which included a single-blind randomized controlled phase 2/3 trial of AZD1222 (ChAdOx1 nCoV-19) in healthy adults. For TCRbeta chain sequencing, PBMC samples from trial participants were taken at day 0 and at day 28 after the second dose. The CDR3 starts with the cysteine, ends with the phenylalanine, and has 15 residues. Of the read, only the CDR3 DNA is kept; its 45 bases are in frame from base 1. CDR1 is given as SGHRS and CDR2 as YFSETQ, both from the germline V gene. V loses 0 bases of germline sequence and J loses 4 bases, and the interval between the two ends is 14 bases.

The sequence is built from TRBV5-1 and TRBJ2-7; a tentative D call is TRBD1 (5 bases match). The specimen was peripheral blood, collected on day 0 of AZD1222 vaccination. This TCR was recovered from an adult in good health. The DNA reads TGCGCCAGCAGCTTGGTGGCAGGGTCTTCGTACGAGCAGTACTTC. Translated, it gives CASSLVAGSSYEQYF. With the rest looked up from the reference TRBV5-1 and TRBJ2-7 genes rather than sequenced, the full variable domain is KAGVTQTPRYLIKTRGQQVTLSCSPISGHRSVSWYQQTPGQGLQFLFEYFSETQRNKGNFPGRFSGRQFSNSRSEMNVSTLELGDSALYLCASSLVAGSSYEQYFGPGTRLTVT.